What follows is one TCR beta chain and its context. The antigen is unknown. Trimming removed 8 bases from V and 0 bases from J, with 11 bases in between. Per germline, CDR1 MGHDK and CDR2 SYGVNS. The CDR3 has 13 residues. These data belong to a study of beta chain features in type 1 diabetes. Broader study findings: Across all four CD4+ subsets, people with type 1 diabetes showed modestly shorter TCRB CDR3s.

As every portion of the isolated RNA was reverse transcribed, the sequencing read expressed TCRB transcripts. Sequencing of naive, central memory and regulatory T cell samples gave an average of about 3.7 million reads. TCRdb's copy holds only in-frame clones and misses some; the assay was immunoSEQ multiplex PCR. This sample has roughly 340,000 clones; roughly 12% occur once, and the top ten carry about 0.015%. The sequence derives from a woman under 30 with type 1 diabetes. The chain links TRBV25-1 to TRBJ2-7; D is perhaps TRBD2 (5 bases). The sample comprised naive CD4+ T cells from blood. The CDR3 loop reads CASLSGTSYEQYF. For the CDR3, the DNA is TGTGCCAGCCTCAGCGGTACCTCCTACGAGCAGTACTTC.